The 27 T cell receptor beta chains reported below all come from one sample, sequenced in a study of blood T cell repertoires in COVID-19. Generated by immunoSEQ multiplex PCR, the TCRdb table keeps only in-frame clones and is missing some. The sample consists of about 76,000 clones, 75% to 85% of them appearing once. Sequenced: peripheral blood. These receptors were obtained from a human donor in a cohort sampled during active COVID-19.

The chain uses TRBV5-4 and TRBJ1-6, with TRBD1 as a possible D gene (5 bases). The CDR3 covers 15 residues. Looked up from germline, CDR1 is SGHNT and CDR2 is YYREEE (reference sequence). The V gene lost 4 bases and the J gene lost 7 bases, with 15 bases spanning the gap. The DNA of the CDR3 is TGTGCCAGCAGCCTTGCGCCCGGGGGAAATTCACCCCTCCACTTT. This encodes CASSLAPGGNSPLHF.

The CDR3 DNA reads TGCGCCAGCAGCTCCACAGCCAACTCTGGAAACACCATATATTTT. This gives the protein CASSSTANSGNTIYF. The rearrangement joins TRBV5-1 to TRBJ1-3; D unclear. V dropped 3 bases and J dropped 0 bases, with 10 bases sitting between them. CDR3 length equals 15 residues. The germline gives CDR1 SGHRS, CDR2 YFSETQ.

The genes are TRBV4-2 and TRBJ2-3; D might be TRBD1 (5 bases). V dropped 6 bases and J dropped 7 bases, with 17 bases sitting between them. CDR3 length: 14 residues. Per the germline V gene, CDR1 is LGHNA and CDR2 is YNFKEQ. This CDR3 is CASRGDSPGYTQYF. The CDR3 DNA is TGTGCCAGCAGGGGCGACAGTCCCGGTTATACGCAGTATTTT.

The chain uses TRBV5-1 and TRBJ2-5; 8 nucleotides line up with TRBD1. V shed 5 bases and J 3 bases; nucleotides not matched to a gene: 12. There are 16 residues in the CDR3. Germline V lookup: CDR1 SGHRS, CDR2 YFSETQ. CDR3 DNA: TGCGCCAGCAGAACCGGACAGGGCAAGGAGGAAGAGACCCAGTACTTC. This sequence encodes CASRTGQGKEEETQYF.

The J gene is TRBJ1-2, the V gene TRBV7-9, with D hard to call. The germline V gene encodes CDR1 SEHNR and CDR2 FQNEAQ (reference sequence). The CDR3 loop spans 15 amino acids. With 3 bases removed from V and 8 bases from J, the gap between germline ends came to 19 bases. This CDR3 reads CASSFNFRSAEGYTF. The DNA for the CDR3 is TGTGCCAGCAGCTTTAACTTCAGATCCGCGGAGGGCTACACCTTC.

This chain joins TRBV9 and TRBJ2-3; D uncertain. The ends were cut back, 0 bases at V and 0 bases at J, with 8 bases in the middle. CDR1 is SGDLS, CDR2 YYNGEE, per germline. This CDR3 spans 15 amino acids. The CDR3 is CASSVVGVSTDTQYF. The CDR3 DNA sequence: TGTGCCAGCAGCGTAGTAGGAGTTAGCACAGATACGCAGTATTTT.

The chain is built from TRBV5-5 and TRBJ1-2; D is perhaps TRBD1 (5 bases). V was pared by 0 bases and J by 2 bases, with 8 bases between. This CDR3 spans 14 amino acids. Germline V lookup: CDR1 SGHKS, CDR2 YYEKEE (reference sequence). Here the CDR3 DNA reads TGTGCCAGCAGCTTGGGCAGGGTGAACTATGGCTACACCTTC. This translates into CASSLGRVNYGYTF.

The gene calls are TRBV19 and TRBJ2-7; 8 nucleotides agree with TRBD2. Trimming at V came to 4 bases and at J to 0 bases, leaving 2 bases not matched to a gene. The CDR3 extends over 14 amino acids. CDR1 is LNHDA, CDR2 SQIVND, per germline (reference sequence). CDR3 residues: CASSKRGNSYEQYF. CDR3 coding DNA: TGTGCCAGTAGTAAGCGGGGGAACTCCTACGAGCAGTACTTC.

V and J are TRBV28 and TRBJ1-2, with no clear D. This CDR3 is built from 14 residues. The germline V and J ends were trimmed by 2 bases and 5 bases, with 12 bases remaining between them. CDR1 and CDR2 (germline): MDHEN, SYDVKM. The DNA for the CDR3 is TGTGCCAGCAGTTTAATGGGAGGCGATTATGGCTACACCTTC. The encoded protein is CASSLMGGDYGYTF.

The rearrangement joins TRBV7-6 to TRBJ2-3, with D possibly TRBD1 on 5 matching bases. Trimming pared 6 bases from V and 2 bases from J, leaving 15 bases between. Looked up from germline, CDR1 is SGHVS and CDR2 is FNYEAQ. This CDR3 has 15 amino acids. The CDR3 reads CASRSRAHSTDTQYF. For the CDR3, the DNA is TGTGCCAGCAGGTCCAGGGCTCACTCCACAGATACGCAGTATTTT. The whole variable domain, filled in from reference TRBV7-6 and TRBJ2-3, reads GAGVSQSPRYKVTKRGQDVALRCDPISGHVSLYWYRQALGQGPEFLTYFNYEAQQDKSGLPNDRFSAERPEGSISTLTIQRTEQRDSAMYRCASRSRAHSTDTQYFGPGTRLTVL.

V is TRBV11-2 and J is TRBJ1-3, with a possible D match to TRBD1 (5 bases). Trimming removed 0 bases at V and 3 bases at J, with 12 bases between. Germline V lookup: CDR1 SGHAT, CDR2 FQNNGV. CDR3 size: 16 residues. In nucleotides, the CDR3 is TGTGCCAGCAGCTTAGATTACGGACAAATTGGAAACACCATATATTTT. Translating it yields CASSLDYGQIGNTIYF.

This rearrangement joins TRBV19 to TRBJ2-5; unclear D gene. CDR1 and CDR2 from the germline V gene are LNHDA and SQIVND (reference sequence). The CDR3 has 13 residues. Trimming cost V 4 bases and J 2 bases, with 8 bases left between them. Here the CDR3 DNA reads TGTGCCAGTAGTACCAGCAGGCAAGAGACCCAGTACTTC. Encoded protein: CASSTSRQETQYF.

This clone occurred once. The chain recombines TRBV24-1 with TRBJ1-2; weak D call: TRBD1 (6 bases). Germline V CDR1 and CDR2: KGHDR, SFDVKD. The CDR3 totals 15 residues. V shed 1 base and J shed 3 bases, with 11 bases lying between them. The CDR3 protein is CATSDFKTGHYGYTF. CDR3 coding DNA: TGTGCCACCAGTGATTTCAAGACAGGCCACTATGGCTACACCTTC.

V gene TRBV19 combines with J gene TRBJ1-1; 8 positions match TRBD1. V was clipped by 8 bases and J by 7 bases; unmatched bases: 6. This CDR3 comprises 12 residues. Germline V gene sequence: CDR1 LNHDA, CDR2 SQIVND (reference sequence). Written as DNA, the CDR3 is TGTGCCAGTCGGGACAGGTACAATGAAGCTTTCTTT. Its translation: CASRDRYNEAFF.

This clone showed up just once. This sequence joins TRBV25-1 and TRBJ2-1; 7 bases align to TRBD1. Germline CDR1 and CDR2: MGHDK and SYGVNS. The V segment lost 8 bases and the J segment 5 bases; nucleotides outside the gene matches: 6. This CDR3 spans 13 amino acids. CDR3 sequence reads: CASATGYHNEQFF. CDR3 DNA sequence: TGTGCCAGCGCGACAGGGTACCACAATGAGCAGTTCTTC.

This clone is a singleton in its sample. This rearrangement joins TRBV9 to TRBJ2-7, with TRBD1 as a possible D gene (6 bases). Germline assignment: CDR1 SGDLS and CDR2 YYNGEE. Trimming cost V 4 bases and J 4 bases, with 12 bases left between them. The CDR3 has 13 amino acids. The CDR3 loop is CASSPRTDYEQYF. CDR3 coding DNA: TGTGCCAGCAGCCCCCGGACAGATTACGAGCAGTACTTC.

The chain couples TRBV7-8 to TRBJ2-1, with 12 bases identical to TRBD2. Trimming took 5 bases from V and 8 from J; bases not matched to a gene: 4. The V gene's germline CDR1 is SGHVS and CDR2 FQNEAQ. CDR3 length: 14 amino acids. The CDR3 coding sequence is TGTGCCAGCAGCCGACTAGCGGGGGTAGATGAGCAGTTCTTC. It yields the protein CASSRLAGVDEQFF.

This clone was counted once. The CDR3 region is CASSIGASGGAGLAGDTQYF. CDR3 nucleotide sequence: TGTGCCAGTAGTATAGGGGCTAGCGGGGGGGCCGGCTTAGCTGGAGATACGCAGTATTTT. V is TRBV19 and J is TRBJ2-3; 12 bases match TRBD2. Losses at the gene ends were 1 base for V and 5 bases for J; bases not matched to a gene: 16. The CDR3 is 20 amino acids. Looked up from germline, CDR1 is LNHDA and CDR2 is SQIVND (reference sequence).

The chain couples TRBV11-2 to TRBJ1-6, with 11 bases fitting TRBD1. J was trimmed by 8 bases and V by 4 bases; bases with no gene match: 1. CDR1 is SGHAT, CDR2 FQNNGV, per germline. The CDR3 spans 14 residues. The DNA of the CDR3 is TGTGCCAGCAGCTGGACAGGGGGCGATTCACCCCTCCACTTT. It specifies CASSWTGGDSPLHF.

The J gene is TRBJ1-6, the V gene TRBV7-9; 8 bases map to TRBD1. The germline V gene encodes CDR1 SEHNR and CDR2 FQNEAQ (reference sequence). Trimming cost V 5 bases and J 8 bases; bases outside gene matches: 8. CDR3 size: 15 residues. The CDR3, as DNA: TGTGCCAGCAGCCCCTCCCGGACAGGGCATTCACCCCTCCACTTT. This gives the protein CASSPSRTGHSPLHF.

The chain employs TRBV7-3 and TRBJ2-3, with 9 bases that match TRBD1. Trimming took 6 bases from V and 3 from J; bases not matched to a gene: 7. The CDR3 sequence is 15 residues long. Germline V CDR1 and CDR2: SGHTA, FQGTGA. CDR3 coding DNA: TGTGCCAGCAGATCCACAGGGGGCTTTACAGATACGCAGTATTTT. Encoded protein: CASRSTGGFTDTQYF. Combining the CDR3 with reference TRBV7-3 and TRBJ2-3 gives the whole variable domain GAGVSQTPSNKVTEKGKYVELRCDPISGHTALYWYRQSLGQGPEFLIYFQGTGAADDSGLPNDRFFAVRPEGSVSTLKIQRTERGDSAVYLCASRSTGGFTDTQYFGPGTRLTVL.

The chain joins TRBV5-1 to TRBJ2-7, with D perhaps TRBD1 (6 bases). This CDR3 has 15 amino acids. The ends were cut back, 2 bases at V and 0 bases at J, with 12 bases in the middle. CDR1 SGHRS and CDR2 YFSETQ come from the germline V gene. The CDR3 coding sequence is TGCGCCAGCAGCTTAAGCACAGGGAGCTCCTACGAGCAGTACTTC. It is translated as CASSLSTGSSYEQYF.

The V call is TRBV7-9, the J call TRBJ2-3; 9 bases match TRBD1. The CDR3 is 14 amino acids. CDR1 is SEHNR, CDR2 FQNEAQ, per germline (reference sequence). V gave up 5 bases and J gave up 3 bases; unmatched junction bases: 3. Written as DNA, the CDR3 is TGTGCCAGCAGCCTAGGGACAGGGACAGATACGCAGTATTTT. Translated: CASSLGTGTDTQYF.

The V gene is TRBV5-4, the J gene TRBJ2-5; TRBD2 agrees at 7 bases. The V gene's germline CDR1 is SGHNT and CDR2 YYREEE (reference sequence). The CDR3 runs 13 residues. The junction had 6 bases not matched to a gene; V was cut back by 5 bases and J by 5 bases. DNA for the CDR3: TGTGCCAGCAGATGGGGAGGGATGGAGACCCAGTACTTC. This codes for CASRWGGMETQYF. Variable domain in full (rest from reference TRBV5-4 and TRBJ2-5): ETGVTQSPTHLIKTRGQQVTLRCSSQSGHNTVSWYQQALGQGPQFIFQYYREEENGRGNFPPRFSGLQFPNYSSELNVNALELDDSALYLCASRWGGMETQYFGPGTRLLVL.

The rearrangement joins TRBV6-6 to TRBJ1-1, with 7 nucleotides matching TRBD1. The CDR3 runs 13 residues. Trimming at V came to 7 bases and at J to 1 base, leaving 3 bases not matched to a gene. Germline-derived CDR1 and CDR2 are MNHNY and SVGAGI (reference sequence). The CDR3, as DNA: TGTGCCAGCAAACAGGGGAGGAACACTGAAGCTTTCTTT. It translates to CASKQGRNTEAFF.

The rearrangement joins TRBV9 to TRBJ2-2; D unclear. The CDR3 loop spans 17 amino acids. Trimming stripped 6 bases from V and 0 bases from J, with 18 bases between. CDR1 is SGDLS and CDR2 is YYNGEE in the germline V gene. The DNA for the CDR3 is TGTGCCAGCAACCCACTGGGCAGGCTTGCGAACACCGGGGAGCTGTTTTTT. The encoded protein is CASNPLGRLANTGELFF.

The chain has TRBV6-5 and TRBJ2-1, with TRBD2 matching 9 bases. Looked up from germline, CDR1 is MNHEY and CDR2 is SVGAGI. The CDR3 spans 15 residues. V lost 6 bases to trimming and J lost 4 bases; unmatched junction nucleotides: 7. The CDR3 sequence: CASSPKTSGYNEQFF. The DNA of the CDR3 is TGTGCCAGCAGCCCAAAGACTAGCGGATACAATGAGCAGTTCTTC.